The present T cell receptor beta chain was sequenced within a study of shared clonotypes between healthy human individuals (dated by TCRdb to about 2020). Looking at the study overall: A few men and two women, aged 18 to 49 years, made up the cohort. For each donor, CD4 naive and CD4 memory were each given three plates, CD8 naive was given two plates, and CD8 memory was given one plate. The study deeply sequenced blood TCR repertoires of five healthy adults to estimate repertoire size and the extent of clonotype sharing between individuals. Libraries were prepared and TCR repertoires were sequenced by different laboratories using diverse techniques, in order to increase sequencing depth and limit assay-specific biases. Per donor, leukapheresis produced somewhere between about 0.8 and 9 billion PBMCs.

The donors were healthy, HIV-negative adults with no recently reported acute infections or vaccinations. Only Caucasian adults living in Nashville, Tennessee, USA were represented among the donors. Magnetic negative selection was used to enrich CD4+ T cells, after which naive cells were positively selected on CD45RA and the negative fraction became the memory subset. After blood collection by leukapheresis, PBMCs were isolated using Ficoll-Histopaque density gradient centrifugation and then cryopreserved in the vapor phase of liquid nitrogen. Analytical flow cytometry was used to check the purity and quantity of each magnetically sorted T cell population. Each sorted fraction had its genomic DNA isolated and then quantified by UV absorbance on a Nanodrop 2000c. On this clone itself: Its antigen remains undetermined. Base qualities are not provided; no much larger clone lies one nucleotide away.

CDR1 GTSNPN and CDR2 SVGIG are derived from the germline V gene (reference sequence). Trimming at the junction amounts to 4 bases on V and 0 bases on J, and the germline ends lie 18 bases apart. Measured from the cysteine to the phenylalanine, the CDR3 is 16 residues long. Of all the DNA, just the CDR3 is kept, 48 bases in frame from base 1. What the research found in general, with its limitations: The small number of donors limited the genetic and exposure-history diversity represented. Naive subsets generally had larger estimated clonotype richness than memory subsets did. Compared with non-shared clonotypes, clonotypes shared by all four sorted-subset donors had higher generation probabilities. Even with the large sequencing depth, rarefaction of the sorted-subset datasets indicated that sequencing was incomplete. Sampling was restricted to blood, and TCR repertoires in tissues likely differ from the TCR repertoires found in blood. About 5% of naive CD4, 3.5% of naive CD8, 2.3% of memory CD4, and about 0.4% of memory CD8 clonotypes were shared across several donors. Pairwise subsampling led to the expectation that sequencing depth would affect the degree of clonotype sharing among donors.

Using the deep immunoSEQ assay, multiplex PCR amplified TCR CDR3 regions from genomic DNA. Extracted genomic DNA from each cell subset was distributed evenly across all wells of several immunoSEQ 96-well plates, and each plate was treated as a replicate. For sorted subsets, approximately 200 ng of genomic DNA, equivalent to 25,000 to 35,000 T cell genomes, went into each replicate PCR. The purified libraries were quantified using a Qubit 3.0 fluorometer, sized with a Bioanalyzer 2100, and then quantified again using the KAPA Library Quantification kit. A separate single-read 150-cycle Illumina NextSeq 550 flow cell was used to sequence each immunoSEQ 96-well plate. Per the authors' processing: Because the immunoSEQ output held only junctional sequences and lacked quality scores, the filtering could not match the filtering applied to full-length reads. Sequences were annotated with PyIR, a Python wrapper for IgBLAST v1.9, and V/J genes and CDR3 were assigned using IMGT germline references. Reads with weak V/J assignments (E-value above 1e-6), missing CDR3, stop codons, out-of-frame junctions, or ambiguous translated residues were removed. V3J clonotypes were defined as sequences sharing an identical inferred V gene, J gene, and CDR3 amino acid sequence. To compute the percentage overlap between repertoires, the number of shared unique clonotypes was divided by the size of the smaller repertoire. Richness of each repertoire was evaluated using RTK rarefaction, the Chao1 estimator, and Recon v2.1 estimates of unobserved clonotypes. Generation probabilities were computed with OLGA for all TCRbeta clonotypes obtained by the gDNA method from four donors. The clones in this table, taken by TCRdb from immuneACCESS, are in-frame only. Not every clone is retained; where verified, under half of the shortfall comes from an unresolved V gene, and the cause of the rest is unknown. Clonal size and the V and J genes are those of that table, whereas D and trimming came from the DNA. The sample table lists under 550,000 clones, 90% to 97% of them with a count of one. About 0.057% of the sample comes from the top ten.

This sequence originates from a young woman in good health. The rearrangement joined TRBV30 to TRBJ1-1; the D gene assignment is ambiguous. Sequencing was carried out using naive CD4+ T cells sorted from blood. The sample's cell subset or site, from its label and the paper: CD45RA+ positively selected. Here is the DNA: TGTGCCTGGAACCGCCGTTCGCGGCCGATGAACACTGAAGCTTTCTTT. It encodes CAWNRRSRPMNTEAFF.